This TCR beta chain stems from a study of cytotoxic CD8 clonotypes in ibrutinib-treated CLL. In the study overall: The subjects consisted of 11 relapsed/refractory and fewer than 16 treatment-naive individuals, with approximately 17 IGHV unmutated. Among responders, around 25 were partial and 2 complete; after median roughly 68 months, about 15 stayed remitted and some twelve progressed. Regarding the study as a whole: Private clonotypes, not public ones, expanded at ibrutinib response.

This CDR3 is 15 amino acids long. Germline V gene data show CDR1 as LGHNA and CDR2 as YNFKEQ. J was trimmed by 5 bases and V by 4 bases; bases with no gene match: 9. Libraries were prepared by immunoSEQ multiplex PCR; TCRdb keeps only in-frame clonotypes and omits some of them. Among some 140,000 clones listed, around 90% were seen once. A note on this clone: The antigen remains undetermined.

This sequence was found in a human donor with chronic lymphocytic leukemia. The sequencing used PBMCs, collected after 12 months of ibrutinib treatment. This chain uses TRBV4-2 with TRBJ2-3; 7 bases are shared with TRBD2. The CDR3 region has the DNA TGTGCCAGCAGCCGCACACTAGCGCCCCAAGATACGCAGTATTTT. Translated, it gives CASSRTLAPQDTQYF.